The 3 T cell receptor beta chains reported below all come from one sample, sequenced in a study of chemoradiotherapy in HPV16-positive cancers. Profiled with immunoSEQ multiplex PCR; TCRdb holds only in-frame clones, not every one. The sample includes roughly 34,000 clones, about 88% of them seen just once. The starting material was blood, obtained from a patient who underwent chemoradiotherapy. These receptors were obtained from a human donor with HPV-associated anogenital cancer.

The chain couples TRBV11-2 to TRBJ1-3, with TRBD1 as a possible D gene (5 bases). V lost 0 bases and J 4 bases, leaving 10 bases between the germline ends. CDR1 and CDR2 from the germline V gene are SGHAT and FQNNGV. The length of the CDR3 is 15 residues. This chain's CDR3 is CASSLESGIGNTIYF. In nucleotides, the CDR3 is TGTGCCAGCAGCTTAGAATCAGGGATCGGAAACACCATATATTTT.

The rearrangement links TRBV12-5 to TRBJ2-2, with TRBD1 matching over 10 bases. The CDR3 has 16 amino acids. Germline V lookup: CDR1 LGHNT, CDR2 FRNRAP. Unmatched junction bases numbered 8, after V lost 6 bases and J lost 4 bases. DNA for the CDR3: TGTGCTAGTGGAACCGGGACAGGGGCGATCACCGGGGAGCTGTTTTTT. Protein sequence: CASGTGTGAITGELFF. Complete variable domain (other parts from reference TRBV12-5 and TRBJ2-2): DARVTQTPRHKVTEMGQEVTMRCQPILGHNTVFWYRQTMMQGLELLAYFRNRAPLDDSGMPKDRFSAEMPDATLATLKIQPSEPRDSAVYFCASGTGTGAITGELFFGEGSRLTVL.

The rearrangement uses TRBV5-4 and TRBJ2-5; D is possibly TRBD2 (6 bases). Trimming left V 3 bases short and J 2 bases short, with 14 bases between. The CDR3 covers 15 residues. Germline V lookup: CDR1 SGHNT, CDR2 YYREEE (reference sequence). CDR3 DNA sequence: TGTGCCAGCAGCTCGGGACTGACGGAACAAGAGACCCAGTACTTC. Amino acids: CASSSGLTEQETQYF.